The 29 T cell receptor beta chains below all came from one sample that was sequenced in a study of CD8+ T cells in alopecia areata. cDNA reverse transcribed from extracted RNA served as the sequencing template. The protocol was immunoSEQ multiplex PCR, while the TCRdb copy is restricted to in-frame clones and leaves out a portion. The sample consists of 250,000 to 300,000 clones, more than 45% of them appearing once. Regarding treatment: oral pan-JAK inhibitor, 5-10 mg twice daily. The specimen comprised CD4+ T cells sorted from blood, sampled at week 24, from a patient treated with tofacitinib. The origin of the receptors is a human donor with alopecia areata.

CDR3 DNA sequence: TGTGCCAGCAGCCTTACGGGGGGTTCCTACAATGAGCAGTTCTTC. Its translation: CASSLTGGSYNEQFF. The V gene is TRBV7-9, the J gene TRBJ2-1; 7 bases map to TRBD2. From germline, CDR1 is SEHNR and CDR2 FQNEAQ (reference sequence). This CDR3 is 15 amino acids long. The ends lost 5 bases at V and 1 base at J; junction bases unmatched: 5.

In its sample, this clone was seen once. The rearrangement uses TRBV5-1 and TRBJ1-2, with TRBD1 as a possible D gene (5 bases). The CDR3 extends over 16 amino acids. Trimming took off 0 bases at V and 6 bases at J, with 18 bases between the two ends. Germline CDR1 and CDR2: SGHRS and YFSETQ. CDR3 nucleotide sequence: TGCGCCAGCAGCTTGGAAGGGACTACCACGAAGCATGGCTACACCTTC. Translation gives CASSLEGTTTKHGYTF.

This chain connects TRBV2 to TRBJ1-2, with D unresolved. This CDR3 contains 12 residues. The V gene's germline CDR1 is SNHLY and CDR2 FYNNEI. V dropped 8 bases and J dropped 5 bases, with 12 bases sitting between them. The CDR3 DNA reads as TGTGCCAGCGAACTTGTTAAGTATGGCTACACCTTC. It yields the protein CASELVKYGYTF.

Only one count was recorded for this clone. The chain combines TRBV9 with TRBJ2-5; D may be TRBD1 (6 bases). The CDR3 contains 14 residues. The germline gives CDR1 SGDLS, CDR2 YYNGEE. The germline V and J ends were trimmed by 5 bases and 5 bases, with 16 bases remaining between them. This CDR3 is CASSHRGSWETQYF. As DNA, the CDR3 is TGTGCCAGCAGTCATAGGGGGAGTTGGGAGACCCAGTACTTC.

The CDR3 nucleotides are TGCGCCAGCAGCCTAGACCAGACAGGAGCTGGAAACACCATATATTTT. Translated, it gives CASSLDQTGAGNTIYF. V usage is TRBV5-1 and J usage is TRBJ1-3, with D possibly being TRBD1 (6 bases). The V and J ends lost 4 bases and 2 bases respectively, with 16 bases between them. The CDR3 contains 16 residues. Germline assignment: CDR1 SGHRS and CDR2 YFSETQ.

A few counts support this clone. The rearrangement uses TRBV25-1 and TRBJ2-7; the D call may be TRBD1 or TRBD2 (5 bases each). V was pared by 1 base and J by 3 bases, with 10 bases between. The CDR3 covers 14 residues. Germline values: CDR1 MGHDK, CDR2 SYGVNS. The CDR3 spells CASSESGQYYEQYF. For the CDR3, the DNA is TGTGCCAGCAGTGAATCGGGGCAGTACTACGAGCAGTACTTC.

This chain links TRBV6-1 with TRBJ2-3; D not resolved. This CDR3 comprises 14 residues. The germline V gene has CDR1 MNHNS and CDR2 SASEGT. With 6 bases removed from V and 6 bases from J, the gap between germline ends came to 16 bases. This CDR3 reads CASRTWFGVDTQYF. The CDR3 bases are TGTGCCAGCAGGACCTGGTTTGGGGTCGATACGCAGTATTTT.

This chain uses TRBV30 with TRBJ2-2; 10 bases map to TRBD1. After removal of 2 bases from V and 5 bases from J, the junction contained 5 bases not matched to a gene. This CDR3 has 15 residues. CDR1 is GTSNPN, CDR2 SVGIG, per germline (reference sequence). CDR3 coding DNA: TGTGCCTGGAGTCCGGGGACAGGGGCTACCGGGGAGCTGTTTTTT. Translated: CAWSPGTGATGELFF.

Comments on this clone: Distinct nucleotide sequences in the sample also encode this CDR3. This chain uses TRBV30 with TRBJ2-3; possibly TRBD1 for D (5 bases). The CDR3 is 15 amino acids. V gave up 0 bases and J gave up 3 bases, with 13 bases separating them. Germline-derived CDR1 and CDR2 are GTSNPN and SVGIG (reference sequence). The CDR3 loop is CAWSVRGGRTDTQYF. The CDR3 coding sequence is TGTGCCTGGAGTGTTAGGGGTGGACGGACAGATACGCAGTATTTT.

The J gene is TRBJ2-5, the V gene TRBV28, with TRBD1 identical over 7 bases. The ends lost 4 bases at V and 3 bases at J; junction bases unmatched: 11. The CDR3 is made up of 16 amino acids. Germline values: CDR1 MDHEN, CDR2 SYDVKM. The CDR3 bases are TGTGCCAGCAGTTGGGACAGTCTAGGGCAAGAAGAGACCCAGTACTTC. This encodes CASSWDSLGQEETQYF.

This clone was seen a few times. The rearrangement joins TRBV7-6 to TRBJ2-5; D unresolved. Germline V gives CDR1 SGHVS, CDR2 FNYEAQ. This CDR3 has 13 amino acids. Trimming removed 4 bases from V and 4 bases from J, with 10 bases in between. This CDR3 is CASSSTPRETQYF. In DNA form, the CDR3 reads TGTGCCAGCAGCTCGACCCCTCGAGAGACCCAGTACTTC.

The chain couples TRBV30 to TRBJ1-3; D remains ambiguous. V was cut by 0 bases and J by 2 bases, with 8 bases left in between. The CDR3 runs to 14 residues. CDR1 and CDR2 (germline): GTSNPN, SVGIG (reference sequence). Written as DNA, the CDR3 is TGTGCCTGGAGTGTTGGCACAGCTGGAAACACCATATATTTT. It yields the protein CAWSVGTAGNTIYF.

There are a few counts of this clone. V is TRBV18 and J is TRBJ1-4, with D unresolved. The length of the CDR3 is 13 residues. CDR1 and CDR2 (germline): KGHSH, LQKENI. V shed 3 bases and J shed 8 bases, with 10 bases lying between them. The CDR3 DNA reads TGTGCCAGCTCACCCACCCTCGAGGAAAAACTGTTTTTT. Protein sequence: CASSPTLEEKLFF. Combining the CDR3 with reference TRBV18 and TRBJ1-4 gives the whole variable domain NAGVMQNPRHLVRRRGQEARLRCSPMKGHSHVYWYRQLPEEGLKFMVYLQKENIIDESGMPKERFSAEFPKEGPSILRIQQVVRGDSAAYFCASSPTLEEKLFFGSGTQLSVL.

The rearrangement joins TRBV30 to TRBJ2-7; D ambiguous. Germline V gene sequence: CDR1 GTSNPN, CDR2 SVGIG (reference sequence). The CDR3 length is 14 residues. Between the trimmed V and J ends, which lost 3 bases and 3 bases, there was a span of 15 bases. As DNA, the CDR3 is TGTGCCTGGAGGTCGGCAGGCATGGTCTACGAGCAGTACTTC. As protein: CAWRSAGMVYEQYF.

This clone has more than one count but fewer than ten. The chain employs TRBV7-2 and TRBJ2-1; D is unclear. Germline CDR1 is SGHTA and CDR2 is FQGNSA. V lost 1 base and J 2 bases, leaving 6 bases between the germline ends. There are 14 residues in the CDR3. The CDR3 reads CASSLVFTYNEQFF. CDR3 sequence (DNA): TGTGCCAGCAGCTTAGTTTTCACCTACAATGAGCAGTTCTTC.

The chain links TRBV4-1 to TRBJ2-5; no firm D call. V dropped 2 bases and J dropped 0 bases, with 13 bases sitting between them. Looked up from germline, CDR1 is MGHRA and CDR2 is YSYEKL. The CDR3 has 16 amino acids. In nucleotides, the CDR3 is TGCGCCAGCAGCCAACTCCCCATGCTGGACCAAGAGACCCAGTACTTC. This sequence encodes CASSQLPMLDQETQYF.

This chain links TRBV5-1 with TRBJ1-6; D is uncertain. V dropped 7 bases and J dropped 8 bases, with 13 bases sitting between them. Germline-derived CDR1 and CDR2 are SGHRS and YFSETQ. CDR3 length: 13 amino acids. CDR3 DNA sequence: TGCGCCAGCGCGCACCCCGGTGATTCACCCCTCCACTTT. Its protein is CASAHPGDSPLHF.

This clone was counted a few times. The chain couples TRBV5-6 to TRBJ2-5; perhaps TRBD1 as D (7 bases). The CDR3 covers 14 residues. V lost 5 bases and J lost 0, with 11 bases in between. The germline gives CDR1 SGHDT, CDR2 YYEEEE. The CDR3 here is CASRPGGYQETQYF. In DNA form, the CDR3 reads TGTGCCAGCAGGCCAGGGGGGTACCAAGAGACCCAGTACTTC.

Worth noting for this clone: It is unclear where the CDR3 begins or ends on the DNA, so no DNA is shown, and the CDR3 is as TCRdb lists it. The same CDR3 can be traced to other DNA sequences in this sample. The rearrangement uses TRBV28 and TRBJ2-6; the table's D call, TRBD2, was not checked against the DNA. Per germline, CDR1 MDHEN and CDR2 SYDVKM. 15 amino acids form the CDR3, both terminal residues included. The CDR3 sequence: CASSSSGSGANVLTF.

This clone showed up just a few times. The gene calls are TRBV6-5 and TRBJ1-4; TRBD1 agrees at 7 bases. Per the germline V gene, CDR1 is MNHEY and CDR2 is SVGAGI. The CDR3 has 15 residues. V dropped 6 bases and J dropped 8; count of bases not matched to a gene: 12. This CDR3 is CASRRAGTATEKLFF. The CDR3 DNA is TGTGCCAGCAGGCGCGCCGGGACAGCCACAGAAAAACTGTTTTTT.

This clone came up once. The CDR3 protein is CASSTQVGAHQLFF. For the CDR3, the DNA is TGCGCCAGCAGCACGCAGGTGGGGGCGCATCAACTGTTTTTT. The chain is built from TRBV4-3 and TRBJ1-4, with D perhaps matching TRBD1 (6 bases). The CDR3 has 14 amino acids. The germline CDR1 and CDR2 sequences are LGHNA and YSLEER. Deletions cut 5 bases from V and 12 bases from J, with 19 bases between.

The chain has TRBV4-1 and TRBJ2-1; 7 nucleotides line up with TRBD2. The CDR3 consists of 15 residues. Trimming took 4 bases from V and 7 from J; bases not matched to a gene: 10. Germline CDR1 reads MGHRA; CDR2 reads YSYEKL. The CDR3 is CASSRTGTIANEQFF. The CDR3 DNA reads as TGCGCCAGCAGCCGTACCGGGACTATTGCGAATGAGCAGTTCTTC.

The chain has TRBV7-2 and TRBJ2-2; D is possibly TRBD1 or TRBD2 (5 bases each). The germline V gene encodes CDR1 SGHTA and CDR2 FQGNSA. Trimming took off 4 bases at V and 3 bases at J, with 9 bases between the two ends. This CDR3 is built from 14 residues. Written as DNA, the CDR3 is TGTGCCAGCAGCTGGGACCGATACACCGGGGAGCTGTTTTTT. It is translated as CASSWDRYTGELFF.

The DNA of the CDR3 is TGTGCCTGGACTTCTGCGAATGACTACGAGCAGTACTTC. The encoded protein is CAWTSANDYEQYF. J is TRBJ2-7 and V is TRBV30, with D unclear. Looked up from germline, CDR1 is GTSNPN and CDR2 is SVGIG (reference sequence). The CDR3 is made up of 13 amino acids. V lost 4 bases to trimming and J lost 3 bases, with 13 bases between them.

The chain carries TRBV15 and TRBJ1-1, with D perhaps matching TRBD1 (6 bases). The germline V gene encodes CDR1 LNHNV and CDR2 YYDKDF (reference sequence). This CDR3 has 13 residues. Trimming shortened V by 3 bases and J by 6 bases, and 11 bases separated the two germline ends. This CDR3 is CATSRTTGSEAFF. The CDR3 coding sequence is TGTGCCACCAGCAGGACTACAGGGTCTGAAGCTTTCTTT.

This clone was seen more than once but under ten times. As DNA, the CDR3 is TGCGCCAGCAGCGCCCCCGGGGTAGAGACCCAGTACTTC. Protein sequence: CASSAPGVETQYF. The rearrangement links TRBV5-1 to TRBJ2-5; maybe TRBD2 (5 bases). CDR1 SGHRS and CDR2 YFSETQ come from the germline V gene. V was cut by 4 bases and J by 4 bases, with 11 bases left in between. There are 13 residues in the CDR3. The complete variable domain, with remaining parts taken from reference TRBV5-1 and TRBJ2-5, reads KAGVTQTPRYLIKTRGQQVTLSCSPISGHRSVSWYQQTPGQGLQFLFEYFSETQRNKGNFPGRFSGRQFSNSRSEMNVSTLELGDSALYLCASSAPGVETQYFGPGTRLLVL.

The chain carries TRBV7-6 and TRBJ2-3; 7 positions agree with TRBD2. The trim removed 1 base at V and 1 base at J, leaving 5 bases unmatched. From germline, CDR1 is SGHVS and CDR2 FNYEAQ. The CDR3 runs 16 residues. The CDR3 DNA reads TGTGCCAGCAGCTTAGGACTAGCCCCCGGCACAGATACGCAGTATTTT. Its protein is CASSLGLAPGTDTQYF.

The chain links TRBV28 to TRBJ2-6; D possibly uses TRBD1 or TRBD2 (6 bases each). This CDR3 is 18 amino acids long. Germline CDR1 MDHEN, CDR2 SYDVKM. The V and J ends lost 8 bases and 0 bases respectively, with 20 bases between them. The CDR3 sequence is CASVGVSGAISGANVLTF. The CDR3 DNA reads as TGTGCCAGCGTTGGGGTCTCGGGGGCTATCTCTGGGGCCAACGTCCTGACTTTC. Using reference TRBV28 and TRBJ2-6 for the parts outside the CDR3, the full variable domain is DVKVTQSSRYLVKRTGEKVFLECVQDMDHENMFWYRQDPGLGLRLIYFSYDVKMKEKGDIPEGYSVSREKKERFSLILESASTNQTSMYLCASVGVSGAISGANVLTFGAGSRLTVL.

This clone appeared a few times. CDR3 nucleotide sequence: TGCAGCGGGACCGGGACGGAATCCTATGGCTACACCTTC. Its protein is CSGTGTESYGYTF. This chain joins TRBV29-1 and TRBJ1-2, with D possibly being TRBD1 (5 bases). This CDR3 comprises 13 residues. Germline loops: CDR1 SQVTM, CDR2 ANQGSEA. Trimming shortened V by 7 bases and J by 4 bases, and 16 bases separated the two germline ends.